A single sample is the source of the 23 T cell receptor beta chains below, sequenced in a study of spatial heterogeneity in lung cancer. General study findings and limits: Counts of expanded intratumoral alpha and beta TCRs tracked tumor mutation counts.

The time point is: sample taken at primary tumor resection. TCRdb re-analysed the 5' RACE reads in MiXCR, keeping a single row per CDR3 protein. This table has 17,000 or so distinct CDR3 sequences, under 7.5% appearing once. Their antigens remain unidentified. Here the sequenced sample was lung tumor tissue, taken at surgery. These receptor sequences come from a female donor with early-stage non-small cell lung cancer.

In its sample, this clonotype is medium-sized. The chain couples TRBV20-1 to TRBJ2-1; no firm D call. Looked up from germline, CDR1 is DFQATT and CDR2 is SNEGSKA (reference sequence). The CDR3 length is 14 residues. Trimming left V 1 base short and J 1 base short, with 8 bases between. The CDR3 region has the DNA TGCAGTGCTAGAGTAGTCTGGTCCTACAATGAGCAGTTCTTC. Its protein product is CSARVVWSYNEQFF.

This clonotype was seen repeatedly, ten times or more. The rearrangement joins TRBV7-9 to TRBJ1-4; 7 nucleotides agree with TRBD1. CDR3 length equals 16 residues. CDR1 and CDR2 from the germline V gene are SEHNR and FQNEAQ (reference sequence). Unmatched junction bases numbered 14, after V lost 5 bases and J lost 8 bases. This chain's CDR3 is CASSAFIDRVGEKLFF. The DNA of the CDR3 is TGTGCCAGCAGCGCCTTCATCGACAGGGTAGGGGAAAAACTGTTTTTT.

At least ten counts were recorded for this clonotype. The chain has TRBV5-1 and TRBJ2-7, with 11 bases identical to TRBD1. This CDR3 spans 14 amino acids. Trimming took 2 bases from V and 5 from J; bases not matched to a gene: 3. Germline CDR1 and CDR2: SGHRS and YFSETQ. The CDR3 is CASSLRTGGNEQYF. CDR3 bases: TGCGCCAGCAGCTTACGGACAGGGGGCAACGAGCAGTACTTC. Supplemented by reference TRBV5-1 and TRBJ2-7, the full variable domain reads KAGVTQTPRYLIKTRGQQVTLSCSPISGHRSVSWYQQTPGQGLQFLFEYFSETQRNKGNFPGRFSGRQFSNSRSEMNVSTLELGDSALYLCASSLRTGGNEQYFGPGTRLTVT.

CDR3 nucleotide sequence: TGTGCCAGCAGCCCGCAACCGGGGGGAATGAACACTGAAGCTTTCTTT. This translates into CASSPQPGGMNTEAFF. The V gene is TRBV11-2, the J gene TRBJ1-1; a possible D gene is TRBD1 (5 bases). The germline V gene encodes CDR1 SGHAT and CDR2 FQNNGV. V was cut by 5 bases and J by 0 bases, with 16 bases left in between. This CDR3 has 16 amino acids.

The table lists this clonotype with many counts. In DNA form, the CDR3 reads TGTGCCAGCAGTTTACAGGCGGGGAATCAGCCCCAGCATTTT. This gives the protein CASSLQAGNQPQHF. The V gene is TRBV28, the J gene TRBJ1-5, with D unresolved. V shed 2 bases and J shed 4 bases, with 9 bases lying between them. The CDR3 has 14 amino acids. CDR1 MDHEN and CDR2 SYDVKM come from the germline V gene.

This clonotype came up many times. The J gene is TRBJ2-3, the V gene TRBV6-5; no firm D call. The germline V gene has CDR1 MNHEY and CDR2 SVGAGI. Trimming cost V 5 bases and J 6 bases, with 9 bases left between them. There are 12 residues in the CDR3. This chain's CDR3 is CASSMTPDTQYF. CDR3 sequence (DNA): TGTGCCAGCAGTATGACACCGGATACGCAGTATTTT.

This clonotype has just a few counts. The V gene is TRBV5-1, the J gene TRBJ2-7, with 10 bases that match TRBD1. The V segment lost 4 bases and the J segment 7 bases; nucleotides outside the gene matches: 8. Germline values: CDR1 SGHRS, CDR2 YFSETQ. The CDR3 runs 14 residues. The CDR3 loop is CASSPRQGAYEQYF. CDR3 nucleotides: TGCGCCAGCAGCCCACGACAGGGGGCATATGAGCAGTACTTC.

In its sample, this clonotype was seen a few times. The chain uses TRBV19 and TRBJ2-7; a weak D match, TRBD2 (8 bases). This CDR3 has 16 residues. Germline CDR1 is LNHDA and CDR2 is SQIVND (reference sequence). V lost 3 bases and J lost 7, with 22 bases in between. The CDR3 here is CASSMTPGTVAGEQYF. In nucleotides, the CDR3 is TGTGCCAGTAGTATGACCCCCGGGACAGTAGCGGGGGAGCAGTACTTC. The entire variable domain, with the rest obtained from reference TRBV19 and TRBJ2-7, is as follows: DGGITQSPKYLFRKEGQNVTLSCEQNLNHDAMYWYRQDPGQGLRLIYYSQIVNDFQKGDIAEGYSVSREKKESFPLTVTSAQKNPTAFYLCASSMTPGTVAGEQYFGPGTRLTVT.

This clonotype showed up many times. CDR3 loop: CSAPTRQKQYYGYTF. The CDR3 DNA sequence: TGCAGTGCCCCGACTCGGCAGAAACAATACTATGGCTACACCTTC. This chain connects TRBV20-1 to TRBJ1-2, with D uncertain. The V end was cut by 6 bases, the J end by 3 bases, with 20 bases between. CDR1 is DFQATT, CDR2 SNEGSKA, per germline (reference sequence). The CDR3 has 15 residues.

The chain is built from TRBV21-1 and TRBJ2-7; the table's D call of TRBD2 was not tested on the DNA. TRBV21-1 is a known pseudogene. The CDR3 has 13 residues. For the CDR3, the DNA is TGTGCCAGCCCCAGCTGGACTCCCTACGAGCAGTACTTC. Its translation: CASPSWTPYEQYF.

The sample holds a few counts of this clonotype. The chain is built from TRBV5-1 and TRBJ2-2; 10 nucleotides line up with TRBD2. The germline V gene encodes CDR1 SGHRS and CDR2 YFSETQ. The CDR3 length is 17 residues. Trimming cost V 4 bases and J 2 bases; bases outside gene matches: 8. CDR3 in amino acids: CASSINSGRTNTGELFF. DNA of the CDR3: TGCGCCAGCAGCATAAATAGCGGGAGGACTAACACCGGGGAGCTGTTTTTT.

This clonotype was seen ten or more times. This chain uses TRBV3-1 with TRBJ1-2, with no clear D. CDR1 is LGHDT and CDR2 is YNNKEL in the germline V gene (reference sequence). CDR3 length equals 14 residues. V was trimmed by 5 bases and J by 4 bases, leaving 14 bases between them. The CDR3 nucleotides are TGTGCCAGCAGCTCACGGACTCAAAGCTATGGCTACACCTTC. This codes for CASSSRTQSYGYTF.

This chain joins TRBV28 and TRBJ1-1; D gene ambiguous. Trimming stripped 5 bases from V and 1 base from J, with 11 bases between. CDR1 and CDR2 (germline): MDHEN, SYDVKM. CDR3 length: 14 residues. The CDR3 DNA is TGTGCCAGCAGTAAGGACGGGAAGAACACTGAAGCTTTCTTT. This sequence encodes CASSKDGKNTEAFF.

This clonotype was picked up many times. The V gene is TRBV7-9, the J gene TRBJ1-5, with no clear D. V dropped 8 bases and J dropped 0 bases, with 5 bases sitting between them. CDR3 length equals 12 residues. CDR1 is SEHNR and CDR2 is FQNEAQ in the germline V gene (reference sequence). The CDR3 loop is CASSNSNQPQHF. The CDR3 DNA sequence: TGTGCCAGCTCTAATAGCAATCAGCCCCAGCATTTT.

This clonotype was seen ten or more times. This chain joins TRBV24-1 and TRBJ1-2; TRBD1 aligns across 9 bases. Germline loops: CDR1 KGHDR, CDR2 SFDVKD. The CDR3 totals 16 residues. The V gene end was trimmed by 3 bases and the J gene end by 5 bases; junction bases not matched to a gene: 9. The CDR3 loop reads CATSDLDGTGNYGYTF. The CDR3 bases are TGTGCCACCAGTGATCTAGACGGGACAGGGAATTATGGCTACACCTTC.

This clonotype was counted a few times. CDR3 in amino acids: CSVEGGRAATDTQYF. The DNA for the CDR3 is TGCAGCGTTGAGGGCGGGAGGGCCGCCACAGATACGCAGTATTTT. The chain has TRBV29-1 and TRBJ2-3, with 9 bases aligning to TRBD2. Germline loops: CDR1 SQVTM, CDR2 ANQGSEA. J lost 2 bases, V lost 3 bases, and 6 bases had no gene match. CDR3 size: 15 residues.

This clonotype was counted at least ten times. The rearrangement uses TRBV28 and TRBJ2-7, with 12 nucleotides matching TRBD2. Germline V CDR1 and CDR2: MDHEN, SYDVKM. The length of the CDR3 is 15 residues. V shed 6 bases, J shed 6 bases, and the junction held 9 bases outside the gene matches. CDR3 bases: TGTGCCAGCAGAGGGTGGACTAGCGGGACGGCCGAGCAGTACTTC. Its protein is CASRGWTSGTAEQYF.

This clonotype appeared many times. The chain uses TRBV28 and TRBJ1-4; no clear D gene. V lost 1 base and J 0 bases, leaving 9 bases between the germline ends. Per germline, CDR1 MDHEN and CDR2 SYDVKM. The CDR3 extends over 16 amino acids. The CDR3: CASSLSGAATNEKLFF. CDR3 DNA: TGTGCCAGCAGTTTATCGGGTGCCGCAACTAATGAAAAACTGTTTTTT.

This clonotype was observed at least ten times. The rearrangement uses TRBV20-1 and TRBJ2-5; 8 nucleotides match TRBD2. Trimming cost V 2 bases and J 0 bases; bases outside gene matches: 11. The CDR3 has 17 residues. The germline V gene encodes CDR1 DFQATT and CDR2 SNEGSKA (reference sequence). The CDR3 loop reads CSARNPLGGGYQETQYF. The CDR3 coding sequence is TGCAGTGCTAGAAACCCCCTGGGCGGGGGGTACCAAGAGACCCAGTACTTC.

This clonotype has ten or more counts. J is TRBJ2-1 and V is TRBV10-3; weak D call: TRBD2 (5 bases). Trimming cost V 0 bases and J 8 bases, with 23 bases left between them. This CDR3 is 18 amino acids long. CDR1 and CDR2 from the germline V gene are ENHRY and SYGVKD. In nucleotides, the CDR3 is TGTGCCATCAGTGAGTCTGGGCCCGGACCGGGGTTCGTTTATGAGCAGTTCTTC. It codes for CAISESGPGPGFVYEQFF.

This clonotype was seen at least ten times. The V gene is TRBV6-5, the J gene TRBJ1-5, with 11 bases lining up with TRBD1. Germline V gene data show CDR1 as MNHEY and CDR2 as SVGAGI. Trimming cost V 8 bases and J 2 bases; bases outside gene matches: 5. CDR3 size: 15 residues. In DNA form, the CDR3 reads TGTGCCAGCGGGACAGGGGGGTCGGGCAATCAGCCCCAGCATTTT. Protein: CASGTGGSGNQPQHF.

This clonotype is medium-sized. The rearrangement uses TRBV28 and TRBJ1-3, with D unresolved. Germline CDR1 is MDHEN and CDR2 is SYDVKM. Between the trimmed V and J ends, which lost 4 bases and 6 bases, there was a span of 13 bases. The CDR3 is 14 amino acids. CDR3: CASSSNRYLNTIYF. DNA for the CDR3: TGTGCCAGCAGTTCCAACAGATATCTAAACACCATATATTTT.

This clonotype was counted once. A much larger clone differs from this one at a single base, so this may be a read error. V is TRBV24-1 and J is TRBJ2-1, with D uncertain. Germline CDR1 KGHDR, CDR2 SFDVKD. This CDR3 is built from 14 residues. V was pared by 7 bases and J by 2 bases, with 11 bases between. The CDR3 sequence: CATSHWPPYNEQFF. CDR3 in DNA: TGTGCCACCAGCCACTGGCCACCCTACAATGAGCAGTTCTTC.